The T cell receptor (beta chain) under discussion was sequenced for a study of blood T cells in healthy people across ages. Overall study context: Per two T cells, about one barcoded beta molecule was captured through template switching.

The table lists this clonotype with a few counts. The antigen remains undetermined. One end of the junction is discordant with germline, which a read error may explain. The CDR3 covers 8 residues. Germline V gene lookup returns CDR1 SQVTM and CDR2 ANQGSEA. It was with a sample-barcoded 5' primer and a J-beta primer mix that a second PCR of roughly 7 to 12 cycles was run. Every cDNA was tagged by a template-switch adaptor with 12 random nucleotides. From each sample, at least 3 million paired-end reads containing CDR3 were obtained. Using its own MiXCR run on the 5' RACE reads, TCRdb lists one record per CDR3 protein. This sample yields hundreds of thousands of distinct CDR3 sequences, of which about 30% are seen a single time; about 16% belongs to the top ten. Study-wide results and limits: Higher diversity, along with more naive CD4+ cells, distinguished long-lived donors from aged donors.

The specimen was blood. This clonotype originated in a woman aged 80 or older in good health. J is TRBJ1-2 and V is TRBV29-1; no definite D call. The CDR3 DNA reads TGCAGCGGTGAAGACTACACCTTC. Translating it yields CSGEDYTF.